Presented here are 18 T cell receptor beta chains from one specimen sequenced in a study of follicular helper T cells after annual influenza vaccination. Sample time point: 2015-2016 season, pre-vaccination. This table comes from immunoSEQ multiplex PCR, and its TCRdb copy is limited to in-frame clones, with some not included. The repertoire holds 13,000 to 15,000 clones, 78% seen once, with roughly 0.42% in the top ten. The sample was CXCR5- memory CD4+ T cells sorted from blood, taken on the day of influenza vaccination. These receptors were obtained from an adult who received the influenza vaccine.

The V call is TRBV11-2, the J call TRBJ2-7; no firm D call. The length of the CDR3 is 14 residues. From germline, CDR1 is SGHAT and CDR2 FQNNGV. The germline V and J ends were trimmed by 3 bases and 6 bases, with 15 bases remaining between them. The DNA of the CDR3 is TGTGCCAGCAGCTTTACTGGGCTCGAGAGCGAGCAGTACTTC. Translated, it gives CASSFTGLESEQYF.

This chain links TRBV6-5 with TRBJ2-1; 7 positions match TRBD1. The V gene end was trimmed by 6 bases and the J gene end by 0 bases; junction bases not matched to a gene: 5. The CDR3 has 15 residues. Germline V gene data show CDR1 as MNHEY and CDR2 as SVGAGI. In DNA, the CDR3 is TGTGCCAGCAGACAGGACAGGAACTCCTACAATGAGCAGTTCTTC. This encodes CASRQDRNSYNEQFF.

The genes are TRBV10-1 and TRBJ2-1, with 11 bases fitting TRBD2. Trimming cost V 2 bases and J 3 bases; bases outside gene matches: 6. The CDR3 totals 17 residues. Germline values: CDR1 WNHNN, CDR2 SYGVQD (reference sequence). The CDR3 nucleotides read TGCGCCAGCAGTGAGAGGTCTAGCGGGGGGATCTACAATGAGCAGTTCTTC. Protein product: CASSERSSGGIYNEQFF.

The chain carries TRBV2 and TRBJ2-1; 7 bases are shared with TRBD2. Trimming removed 6 bases from V and 5 bases from J; junction bases left unmatched: 4. CDR1 and CDR2 from the germline V gene are SNHLY and FYNNEI. The CDR3 length is 13 residues. The CDR3: CASRRDYNNEQFF. CDR3 DNA sequence: TGTGCCAGCAGGCGGGACTACAACAATGAGCAGTTCTTC.

DNA for the CDR3: TGTGCCAGCAGCTTTACAGCCTACACTGAAGCTTTCTTT. Amino acid sequence: CASSFTAYTEAFF. V usage is TRBV7-2 and J usage is TRBJ1-1, with unresolved D. This CDR3 contains 13 residues. Germline lookup yields CDR1 SGHTA and CDR2 FQGNSA. Between the trimmed V and J ends, which lost 3 bases and 3 bases, there was a span of 8 bases.

V and J are TRBV4-1 and TRBJ1-2, with D hard to call. Germline CDR1 is MGHRA and CDR2 is YSYEKL. The CDR3 length is 16 residues. The V and J ends lost 0 bases and 5 bases respectively, with 16 bases between them. This CDR3 reads CASSQDQVASRYGYTF. The CDR3 bases are TGCGCCAGCAGCCAAGATCAGGTTGCCTCAAGGTATGGCTACACCTTC.

The chain couples TRBV19 to TRBJ2-1, with TRBD2 as a possible D gene (6 bases). Looked up from germline, CDR1 is LNHDA and CDR2 is SQIVND (reference sequence). CDR3 length: 14 residues. V was pared by 5 bases and J by 11 bases, with 19 bases between. The CDR3 loop is CASSWDLTGGQQFF. The CDR3 DNA follows: TGTGCCAGTAGTTGGGACTTAACCGGCGGGCAGCAGTTCTTC.

The V call is TRBV28, the J call TRBJ1-2; TRBD1 might be the D (6 bases). CDR1 MDHEN and CDR2 SYDVKM come from the germline V gene. The CDR3 spans 15 residues. The ends were cut back, 5 bases at V and 3 bases at J, with 16 bases in the middle. CDR3 nucleotide sequence: TGTGCCAGCAGTGTCAGACAGGCCGCGGACTATGGCTACACCTTC. This translates into CASSVRQAADYGYTF.

The chain carries TRBV25-1 and TRBJ1-6; D gene unclear. The CDR3 sequence is 12 residues long. V lost 3 bases and J 9 bases, leaving 6 bases between the germline ends. In germline, CDR1 is MGHDK, CDR2 SYGVNS. CDR3 in amino acids: CASSDISSPLHF. In DNA form, the CDR3 reads TGTGCCAGCAGTGATATCAGTTCACCCCTCCACTTT.

The genes are TRBV19 and TRBJ1-1, with TRBD1 identical over 7 bases. This CDR3 has 15 residues. The junction had 7 bases not matched to a gene; V was cut back by 4 bases and J by 2 bases. From germline, CDR1 is LNHDA and CDR2 SQIVND (reference sequence). The CDR3 DNA is TGTGCCAGTAGTAGAGATGGACAGGCAAACACTGAAGCTTTCTTT. Residues: CASSRDGQANTEAFF.

V and J are TRBV11-2 and TRBJ1-2; the match to TRBD1 covers 9 bases. V was pared by 5 bases and J by 8 bases, with 21 bases of the junction left unmatched. CDR1 and CDR2 from the germline V gene are SGHAT and FQNNGV. The CDR3 is 18 amino acids. The DNA of the CDR3 is TGTGCCAGCAGCCTGTTACTTATCCCGGGACAGGGATCAGAGGGCTACACCTTC. It specifies CASSLLLIPGQGSEGYTF.

V is TRBV7-9 and J is TRBJ1-2; 8 bases are a match to TRBD1. V trimming: 5 bases; J trimming: 8 bases; junction bases outside the gene matches: 10. In germline, CDR1 is SEHNR, CDR2 FQNEAQ (reference sequence). The CDR3 sequence is 14 residues long. The CDR3 region is CASSTRTGKRGYTF. The CDR3, as DNA: TGTGCCAGCAGCACGCGGACAGGGAAGAGAGGCTACACCTTC.

This clone was detected only a few times. This rearrangement joins TRBV9 to TRBJ2-3, with D hard to call. Trimming stripped 0 bases from V and 0 bases from J, with 5 bases between. The CDR3 loop spans 14 amino acids. CDR1 SGDLS and CDR2 YYNGEE come from the germline V gene. CDR3 region: CASSVEASTDTQYF. CDR3 nucleotide sequence: TGTGCCAGCAGCGTAGAGGCTAGCACAGATACGCAGTATTTT.

The chain couples TRBV7-3 to TRBJ2-1; tentatively, D is TRBD2 (7 bases). This CDR3 region has 15 residues. Per germline, CDR1 SGHTA and CDR2 FQGTGA. V was trimmed by 4 bases and J by 2 bases, leaving 12 bases between them. The CDR3 coding sequence is TGTGCCAGCAGCTCTTCCGGGGGGCCCTACAATGAGCAGTTCTTC. Its protein is CASSSSGGPYNEQFF.

V and J are TRBV7-2 and TRBJ1-4; TRBD1 matches at 11 bases. This CDR3 spans 17 amino acids. CDR1 and CDR2 from the germline V gene are SGHTA and FQGNSA. Losses at the gene ends were 4 bases for V and 0 bases for J; bases not matched to a gene: 4. The CDR3 coding sequence is TGTGCCAGCAGCTACCGGGACAGGGGGACAACTAATGAAAAACTGTTTTTT. This encodes CASSYRDRGTTNEKLFF.

This chain links TRBV11-2 with TRBJ1-2, with 7 positions matching TRBD1. Germline V gene lookup returns CDR1 SGHAT and CDR2 FQNNGV. The CDR3 is 15 amino acids. The trim removed 3 bases at V and 4 bases at J, leaving 8 bases unmatched. This CDR3 is CASSFADRSLYGYTF. The CDR3 nucleotides read TGTGCCAGCAGCTTCGCGGACAGGAGCCTCTATGGCTACACCTTC. Filled out from reference TRBV11-2 and TRBJ1-2, the complete variable domain reads EAGVAQSPRYKIIEKRQSVAFWCNPISGHATLYWYQQILGQGPKLLIQFQNNGVVDDSQLPKDRFSAERLKGVDSTLKIQPAKLEDSAVYLCASSFADRSLYGYTFGSGTRLTVV.

The genes are TRBV4-2 and TRBJ1-5; D is undetermined. V was clipped by 0 bases and J by 12 bases, with 15 bases between them. The CDR3 has 14 residues. Germline V gene sequence: CDR1 LGHNA, CDR2 YNFKEQ. CDR3 loop: CASSQDRGNRVQHF. In DNA, the CDR3 is TGTGCCAGCAGCCAAGATCGAGGGAACCGGGTCCAGCATTTT.

The chain uses TRBV7-2 and TRBJ1-1; 7 bases match TRBD1. The germline V gene encodes CDR1 SGHTA and CDR2 FQGNSA. This CDR3 is built from 15 residues. Trimming took 2 bases from V and 5 from J; bases not matched to a gene: 8. The CDR3 DNA reads as TGTGCCAGCAGCTTAAAAGGGGGCAGATTAACTGAAGCTTTCTTT. It specifies CASSLKGGRLTEAFF.